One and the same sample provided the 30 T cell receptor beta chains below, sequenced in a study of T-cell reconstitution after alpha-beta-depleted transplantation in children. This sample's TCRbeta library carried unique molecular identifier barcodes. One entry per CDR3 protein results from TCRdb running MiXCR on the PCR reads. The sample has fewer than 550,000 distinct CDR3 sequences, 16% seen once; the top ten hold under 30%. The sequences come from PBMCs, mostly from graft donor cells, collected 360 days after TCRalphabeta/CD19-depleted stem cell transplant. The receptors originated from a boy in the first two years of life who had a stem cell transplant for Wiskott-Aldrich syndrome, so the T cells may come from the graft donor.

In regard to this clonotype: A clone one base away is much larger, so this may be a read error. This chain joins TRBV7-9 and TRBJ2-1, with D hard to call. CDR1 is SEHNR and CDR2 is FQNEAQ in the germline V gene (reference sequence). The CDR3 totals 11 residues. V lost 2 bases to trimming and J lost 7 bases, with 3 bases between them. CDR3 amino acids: CASSLKNEQFF. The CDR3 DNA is TGTGCCAGCAGCTTAAAGAATGAGCAGTTCTTC.

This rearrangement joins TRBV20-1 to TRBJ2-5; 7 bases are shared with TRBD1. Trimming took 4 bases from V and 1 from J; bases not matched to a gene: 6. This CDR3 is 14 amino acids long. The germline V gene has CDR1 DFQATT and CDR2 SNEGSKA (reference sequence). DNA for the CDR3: TGCAGTGCTACTATACAGGGGCCCCAAGAGACCCAGTACTTC. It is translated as CSATIQGPQETQYF.

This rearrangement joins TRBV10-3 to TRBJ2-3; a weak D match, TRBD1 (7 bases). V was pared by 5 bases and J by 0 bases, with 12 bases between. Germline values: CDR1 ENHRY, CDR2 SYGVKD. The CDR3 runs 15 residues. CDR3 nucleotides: TGTGCCATCAGTCTGACAGGGACTAGCACAGATACGCAGTATTTT. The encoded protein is CAISLTGTSTDTQYF.

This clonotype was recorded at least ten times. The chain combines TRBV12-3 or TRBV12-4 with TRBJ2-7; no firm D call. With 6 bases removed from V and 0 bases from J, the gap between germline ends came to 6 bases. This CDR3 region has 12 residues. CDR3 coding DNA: TGTGCCAGCAGCTCGGACTCCTACGAGCAGTACTTC. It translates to CASSSDSYEQYF.

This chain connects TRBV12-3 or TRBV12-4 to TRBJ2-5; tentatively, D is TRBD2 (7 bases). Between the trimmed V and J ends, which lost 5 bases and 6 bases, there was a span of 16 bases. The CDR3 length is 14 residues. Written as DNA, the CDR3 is TGTGCCAGCAGTGGGGGGGGGCCGGGGCAGACCCAGTACTTC. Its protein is CASSGGGPGQTQYF.

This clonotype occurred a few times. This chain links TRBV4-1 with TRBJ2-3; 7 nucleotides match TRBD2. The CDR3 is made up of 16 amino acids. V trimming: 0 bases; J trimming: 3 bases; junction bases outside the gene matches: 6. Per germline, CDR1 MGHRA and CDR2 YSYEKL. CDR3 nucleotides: TGCGCCAGCAGCCAAGAAAGGGGAGGGGATACAGATACGCAGTATTTT. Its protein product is CASSQERGGDTDTQYF.

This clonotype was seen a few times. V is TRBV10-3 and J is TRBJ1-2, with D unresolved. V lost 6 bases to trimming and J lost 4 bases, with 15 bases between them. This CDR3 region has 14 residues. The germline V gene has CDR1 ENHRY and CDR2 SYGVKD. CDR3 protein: CAISEQKGSYGYTF. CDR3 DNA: TGTGCCATCAGCGAACAGAAAGGGTCCTATGGCTACACCTTC.

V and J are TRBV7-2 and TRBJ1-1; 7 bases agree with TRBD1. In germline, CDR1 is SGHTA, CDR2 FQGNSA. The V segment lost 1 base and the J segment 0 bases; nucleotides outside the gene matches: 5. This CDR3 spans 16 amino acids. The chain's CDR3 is CASSLGTGFMNTEAFF. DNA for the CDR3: TGTGCCAGCAGCTTAGGGACAGGTTTCATGAACACTGAAGCTTTCTTT.

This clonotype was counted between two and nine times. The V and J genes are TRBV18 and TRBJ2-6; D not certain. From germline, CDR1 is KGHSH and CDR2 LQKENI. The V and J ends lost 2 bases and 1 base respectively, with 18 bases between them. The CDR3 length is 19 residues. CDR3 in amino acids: CASSPKGQRTPSGANVLTF. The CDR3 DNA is TGTGCCAGCTCACCAAAGGGTCAGAGGACCCCTTCTGGGGCCAACGTCCTGACTTTC.

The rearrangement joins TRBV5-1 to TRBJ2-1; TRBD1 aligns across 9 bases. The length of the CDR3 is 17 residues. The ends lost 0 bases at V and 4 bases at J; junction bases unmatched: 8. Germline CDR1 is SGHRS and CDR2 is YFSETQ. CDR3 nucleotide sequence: TGCGCCAGCAGCTTGGGGGACAGGGTGAAGAGGTACAATGAGCAGTTCTTC. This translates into CASSLGDRVKRYNEQFF.

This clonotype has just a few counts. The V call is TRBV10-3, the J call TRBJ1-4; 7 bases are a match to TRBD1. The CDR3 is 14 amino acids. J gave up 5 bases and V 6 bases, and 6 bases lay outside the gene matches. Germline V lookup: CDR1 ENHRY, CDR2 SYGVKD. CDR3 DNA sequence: TGTGCCATCAGCCCAGGGGGGAAGAATGAAAAACTGTTTTTT. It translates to CAISPGGKNEKLFF.

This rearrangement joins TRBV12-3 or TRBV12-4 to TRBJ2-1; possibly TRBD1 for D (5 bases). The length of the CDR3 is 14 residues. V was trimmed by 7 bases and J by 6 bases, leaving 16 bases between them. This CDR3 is CASNQGLRTNEQFF. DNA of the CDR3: TGTGCCAGCAACCAGGGTTTGCGAACCAATGAGCAGTTCTTC.

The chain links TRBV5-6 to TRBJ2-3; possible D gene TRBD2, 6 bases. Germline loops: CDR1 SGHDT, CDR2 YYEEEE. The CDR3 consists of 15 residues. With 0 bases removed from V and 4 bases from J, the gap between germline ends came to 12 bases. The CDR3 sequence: CASSLAPGDADTQYF. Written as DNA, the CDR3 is TGTGCCAGCAGCTTGGCCCCGGGGGACGCAGATACGCAGTATTTT.

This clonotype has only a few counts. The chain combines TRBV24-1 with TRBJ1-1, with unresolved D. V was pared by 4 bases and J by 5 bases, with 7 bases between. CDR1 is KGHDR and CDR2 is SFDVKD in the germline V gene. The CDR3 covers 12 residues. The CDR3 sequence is CATSEAGTEAFF. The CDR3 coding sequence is TGTGCCACCAGTGAAGCAGGAACTGAAGCTTTCTTT.

The CDR3 bases are TGCAGTGCTAGAAAGACGAATGAGCAGTTCTTC. Translated: CSARKTNEQFF. The chain links TRBV20-1 to TRBJ2-1, with D uncertain. The length of the CDR3 is 11 residues. V dropped 2 bases and J dropped 7 bases, with 6 bases sitting between them. Germline V lookup: CDR1 DFQATT, CDR2 SNEGSKA (reference sequence).

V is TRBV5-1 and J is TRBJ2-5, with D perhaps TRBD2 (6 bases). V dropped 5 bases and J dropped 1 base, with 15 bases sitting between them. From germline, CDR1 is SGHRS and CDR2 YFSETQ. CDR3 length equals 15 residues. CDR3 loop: CASSRGTPLQETQYF. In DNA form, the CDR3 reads TGCGCCAGCAGTCGCGGGACCCCTCTCCAAGAGACCCAGTACTTC.

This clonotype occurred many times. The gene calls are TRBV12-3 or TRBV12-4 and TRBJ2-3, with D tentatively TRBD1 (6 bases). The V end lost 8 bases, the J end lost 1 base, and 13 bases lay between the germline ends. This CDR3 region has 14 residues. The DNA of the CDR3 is TGTGCCAGCGGTAGACAGGTCCGCACAGATACGCAGTATTTT. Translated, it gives CASGRQVRTDTQYF.

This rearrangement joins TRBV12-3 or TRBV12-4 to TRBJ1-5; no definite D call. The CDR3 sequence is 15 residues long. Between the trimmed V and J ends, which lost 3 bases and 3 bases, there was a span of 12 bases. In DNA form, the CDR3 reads TGTGCCAGCAGTTTTTTGGGGATTATCAATCAGCCCCAGCATTTT. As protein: CASSFLGIINQPQHF.

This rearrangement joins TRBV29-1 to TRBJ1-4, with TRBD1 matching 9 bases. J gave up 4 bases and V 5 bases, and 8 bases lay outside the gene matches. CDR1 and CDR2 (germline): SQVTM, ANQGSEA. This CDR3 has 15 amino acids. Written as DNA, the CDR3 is TGCAGCGTTTCAAGTGACAGGGGGTTTAATGAAAAACTGTTTTTT. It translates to CSVSSDRGFNEKLFF.

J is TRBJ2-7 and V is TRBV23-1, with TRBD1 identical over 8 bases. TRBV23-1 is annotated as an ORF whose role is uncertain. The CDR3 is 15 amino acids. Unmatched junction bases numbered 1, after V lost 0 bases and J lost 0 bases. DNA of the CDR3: TGCGCCAGCAGTCAATCCGGACAGGGCTCCTACGAGCAGTACTTC. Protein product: CASSQSGQGSYEQYF.

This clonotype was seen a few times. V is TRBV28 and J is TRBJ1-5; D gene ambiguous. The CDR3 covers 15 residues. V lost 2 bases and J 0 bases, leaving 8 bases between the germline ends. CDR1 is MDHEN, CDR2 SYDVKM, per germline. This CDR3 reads CASSLVIYSNQPQHF. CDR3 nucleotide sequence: TGTGCCAGCAGTTTAGTTATATATAGCAATCAGCCCCAGCATTTT.

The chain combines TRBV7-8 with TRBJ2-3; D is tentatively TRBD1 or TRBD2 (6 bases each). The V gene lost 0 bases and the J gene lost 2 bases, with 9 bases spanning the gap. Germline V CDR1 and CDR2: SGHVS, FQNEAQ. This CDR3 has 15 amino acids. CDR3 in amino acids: CASSLAGGYTDTQYF. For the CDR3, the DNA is TGTGCCAGCAGCTTAGCGGGGGGCTACACAGATACGCAGTATTTT.

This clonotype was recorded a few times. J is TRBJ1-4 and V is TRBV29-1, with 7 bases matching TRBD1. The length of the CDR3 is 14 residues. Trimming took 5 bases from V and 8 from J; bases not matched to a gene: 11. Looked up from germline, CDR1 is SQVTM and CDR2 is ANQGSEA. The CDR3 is CSVYTTGVEEKLFF. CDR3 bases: TGCAGCGTTTATACTACAGGGGTGGAGGAAAAACTGTTTTTT.

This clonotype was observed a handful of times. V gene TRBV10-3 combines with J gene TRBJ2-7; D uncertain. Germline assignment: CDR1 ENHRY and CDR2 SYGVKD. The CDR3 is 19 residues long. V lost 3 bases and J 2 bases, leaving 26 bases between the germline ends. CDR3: CAISENPFISWLTTYEQYF. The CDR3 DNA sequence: TGTGCCATCAGTGAAAACCCATTTATCTCCTGGCTTACGACCTACGAGCAGTACTTC.

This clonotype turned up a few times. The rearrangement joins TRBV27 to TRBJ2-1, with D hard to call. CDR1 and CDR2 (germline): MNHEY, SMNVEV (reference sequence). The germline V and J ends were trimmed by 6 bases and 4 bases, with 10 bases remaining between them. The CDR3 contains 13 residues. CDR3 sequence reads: CASRLRVYNEQFF. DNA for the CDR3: TGTGCCAGCAGACTAAGGGTTTACAATGAGCAGTTCTTC.

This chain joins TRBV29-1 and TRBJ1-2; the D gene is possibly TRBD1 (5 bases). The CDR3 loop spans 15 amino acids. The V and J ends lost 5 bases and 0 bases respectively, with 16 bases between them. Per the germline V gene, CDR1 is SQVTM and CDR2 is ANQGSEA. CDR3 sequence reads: CSVWDSTRANYGYTF. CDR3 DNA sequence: TGCAGCGTTTGGGACTCCACTAGGGCTAACTATGGCTACACCTTC.

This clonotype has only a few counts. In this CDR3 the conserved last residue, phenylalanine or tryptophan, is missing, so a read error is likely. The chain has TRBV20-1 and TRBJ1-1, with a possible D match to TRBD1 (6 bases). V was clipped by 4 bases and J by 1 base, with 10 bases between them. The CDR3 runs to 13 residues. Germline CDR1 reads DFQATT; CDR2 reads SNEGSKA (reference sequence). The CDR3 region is CSATGARNTEAFS. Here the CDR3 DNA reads TGCAGTGCTACAGGGGCGAGGAACACTGAAGCTTTCTCT.

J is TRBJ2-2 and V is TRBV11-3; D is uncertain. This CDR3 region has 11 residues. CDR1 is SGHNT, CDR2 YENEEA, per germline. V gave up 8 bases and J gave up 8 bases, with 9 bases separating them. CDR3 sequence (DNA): TGTGCCAGCGGGTCCACGGGGGAGCTGTTTTTT. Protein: CASGSTGELFF.

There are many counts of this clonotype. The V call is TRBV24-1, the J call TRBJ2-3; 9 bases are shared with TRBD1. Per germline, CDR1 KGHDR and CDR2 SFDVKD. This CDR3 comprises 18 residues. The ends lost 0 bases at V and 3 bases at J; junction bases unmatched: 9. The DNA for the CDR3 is TGTGCCACCAGTGATTTGGGGGACAGGGAAAGAGGAACAGATACGCAGTATTTT. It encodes CATSDLGDRERGTDTQYF.

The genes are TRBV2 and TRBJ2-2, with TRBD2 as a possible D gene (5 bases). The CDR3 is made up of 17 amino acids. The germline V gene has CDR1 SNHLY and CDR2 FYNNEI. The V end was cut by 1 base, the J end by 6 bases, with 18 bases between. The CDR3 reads CASSEGGPGSMAGELFF. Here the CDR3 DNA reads TGTGCCAGCAGTGAAGGAGGTCCGGGGTCGATGGCCGGGGAGCTGTTTTTT.